The present entry profiles one TCR beta chain with its context. The antigen remains unidentified. Sequenced by immunoSEQ multiplex PCR; TCRdb stores in-frame clones only, minus some. The sample holds approximately 150,000 clones; about nine tenths are singletons and the top ten take about 1.9%. The sample originates from a study of T cell responses to AZD1222 COVID-19 vaccine. Study-wide points: It should be noted that donors were predominantly white British and more often female, and clonal diversity was possibly underestimated.

The germline V and J ends were trimmed by 1 base and 5 bases, with 8 bases remaining between them. Looked up from germline, CDR1 is KGHDR and CDR2 is SFDVKD. The CDR3 spans 13 residues. The chain combines TRBV24-1 with TRBJ2-7; D gene ambiguous. This TCR derives from an adult in good health. Sequenced here: peripheral blood, sampled on day 0 of AZD1222 vaccination. The CDR3 region has the DNA TGTGCCACCAGTGATTTAGCAGGCCACGAGCAGTACTTC. Translation: CATSDLAGHEQYF.